Sequencing of this T cell receptor (beta chain) was carried out in a study of blood T cell repertoires in COVID-19. Across the whole study: PBMCs, B-cell-depleted T cells, or T cells provided the cDNA or gDNA that made up the material.

TCRdb keeps only in-frame clones here, not all; method: immunoSEQ multiplex PCR. The top ten clones hold about 2.5% of a sample with roughly 300,000 clones, less than 85% of them seen once. V lost 1 base, J lost 1 base, and 4 bases stayed unmatched. In germline, CDR1 is LGHNA, CDR2 YNFKEQ. The CDR3 runs 16 residues. Participants had their cohort set by participant-reported clinical history. For recovered donors of Cohort 3, there were two negative PCRs, clearance, or symptom resolution. The clonotype originates from a woman aged 45 to 65 who had recovered from COVID-19. The chain combines TRBV4-2 with TRBJ2-5, with 9 bases aligning to TRBD2. Material for sequencing was PBMCs or T cells enriched from blood (not recorded which). The CDR3 sequence: CASSQVASGAQETQYF. CDR3 nucleotide sequence: TGTGCCAGCAGCCAAGTTGCTAGCGGGGCCCAAGAGACCCAGTACTTC.